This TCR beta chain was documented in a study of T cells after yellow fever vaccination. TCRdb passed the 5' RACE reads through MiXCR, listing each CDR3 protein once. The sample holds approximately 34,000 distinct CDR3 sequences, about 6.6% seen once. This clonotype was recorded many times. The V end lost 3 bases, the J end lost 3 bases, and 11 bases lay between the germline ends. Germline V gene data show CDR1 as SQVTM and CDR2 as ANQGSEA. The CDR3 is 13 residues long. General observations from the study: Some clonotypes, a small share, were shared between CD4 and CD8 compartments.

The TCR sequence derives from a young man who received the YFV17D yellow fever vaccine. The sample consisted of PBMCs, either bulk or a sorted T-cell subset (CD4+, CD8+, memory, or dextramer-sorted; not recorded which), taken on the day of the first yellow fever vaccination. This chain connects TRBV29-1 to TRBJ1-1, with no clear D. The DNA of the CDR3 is TGCAGCGTTGAGAAGGGTTGGGACACTGAAGCTTTCTTT. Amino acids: CSVEKGWDTEAFF.